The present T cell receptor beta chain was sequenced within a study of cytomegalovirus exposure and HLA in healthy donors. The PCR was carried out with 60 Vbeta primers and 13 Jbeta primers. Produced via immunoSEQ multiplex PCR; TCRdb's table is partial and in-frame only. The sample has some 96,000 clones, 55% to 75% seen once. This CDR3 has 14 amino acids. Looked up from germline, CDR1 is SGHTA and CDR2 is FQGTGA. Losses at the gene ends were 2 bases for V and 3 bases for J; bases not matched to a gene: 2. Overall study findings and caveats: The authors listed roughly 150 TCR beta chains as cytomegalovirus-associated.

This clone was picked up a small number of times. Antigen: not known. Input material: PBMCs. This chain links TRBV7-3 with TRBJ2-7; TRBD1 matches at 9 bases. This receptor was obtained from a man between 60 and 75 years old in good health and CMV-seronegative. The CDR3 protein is CASSLLGQGYEQYF. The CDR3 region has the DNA TGTGCCAGCAGCTTATTGGGACAGGGCTACGAGCAGTACTTC.